These 13 T cell receptor beta chains were sequenced from one sample in a study of blood T cell repertoires in COVID-19. Libraries were prepared by immunoSEQ multiplex PCR; TCRdb keeps only in-frame clonotypes and omits some of them. The profile covers about 70,000 clones, with 60% to 85% appearing a single time and around 20% taken by the ten largest. Sequencing was done on a sample of peripheral blood. These receptors all stem from a man between 65 and 80 years old with acute or convalescent COVID-19.

This clone was observed a handful of times. This chain joins TRBV28 and TRBJ1-5; no firm D call. This CDR3 is 13 amino acids long. Trimming removed 7 bases from V and 5 bases from J, with 12 bases in between. Germline V gene data show CDR1 as MDHEN and CDR2 as SYDVKM. The CDR3 is CASTWAVDQPQHF. CDR3 nucleotides: TGTGCCAGCACCTGGGCAGTTGATCAGCCCCAGCATTTT.

This clone has just a few counts. This chain joins TRBV7-3 and TRBJ2-1, with D possibly TRBD2 on 5 matching bases. This CDR3 spans 13 amino acids. Germline V gene lookup returns CDR1 SGHTA and CDR2 FQGTGA. Trimming removed 5 bases at V and 4 bases at J, with 9 bases between. The CDR3 sequence: CASSPEEYNEQFF. CDR3 nucleotide sequence: TGTGCCAGCAGCCCGGAGGAGTACAATGAGCAGTTCTTC.

This chain connects TRBV3-1 (or the pseudogene TRBV3-2) to TRBJ1-4; no clear D gene. Germline V gene sequence: CDR1 LGHDT, CDR2 YNNKEL (reference sequence). CDR3 length: 17 residues. Trimming cost V 1 base and J 2 bases, with 14 bases left between them. For the CDR3, the DNA is TGTGCCAGCAGCCAAGGAGGCGGATCGGGGACTAATGAAAAACTGTTTTTT. Its translation is CASSQGGGSGTNEKLFF.

V gene TRBV7-3 combines with J gene TRBJ2-2; D ambiguous. With 10 bases removed from V and 2 bases from J, the gap between germline ends came to 14 bases. In germline, CDR1 is SGHTA, CDR2 FQGTGA. The CDR3 is made up of 14 amino acids. CDR3 sequence: CATSYEANTGELFF. The CDR3 coding sequence is TGTGCCACCTCCTATGAGGCAAACACCGGGGAGCTGTTTTTT. Based on the CDR3 plus reference TRBV7-3 and TRBJ2-2, the full variable domain is GAGVSQTPSNKVTEKGKYVELRCDPISGHTALYWYRQSLGQGPEFLIYFQGTGAADDSGLPNDRFFAVRPEGSVSTLKIQRTERGDSAVYLCATSYEANTGELFFGEGSRLTVL.

The rearrangement links TRBV13 to TRBJ2-5, with D unresolved. V gave up 4 bases and J gave up 2 bases, with 8 bases separating them. Germline V gives CDR1 PRHDT, CDR2 FYEKMQ (reference sequence). The CDR3 is 13 residues long. The CDR3 DNA reads as TGTGCCAGCAGCTCCCCCGGGCAAGAGACCCAGTACTTC. This gives the protein CASSSPGQETQYF.

J is TRBJ2-6 and V is TRBV28; unclear D gene. This CDR3 is 14 amino acids long. Per germline, CDR1 MDHEN and CDR2 SYDVKM. V lost 8 bases, J lost 2 bases, and 10 bases lay in between. CDR3 coding DNA: TGTGCCAGCTCAACCCGGGCTGGGGCCAACGTCCTGACTTTC. Protein product: CASSTRAGANVLTF.

The CDR3 region has the DNA TGTGCCAGCAGTTCCGGGACTACTAAAAACATTCAGTACTTC. Amino acid sequence: CASSSGTTKNIQYF. The rearrangement uses TRBV28 and TRBJ2-4, with 7 positions matching TRBD2. The CDR3 length is 14 residues. CDR1 and CDR2 from the germline V gene are MDHEN and SYDVKM. With 4 bases clipped from V and 4 bases from J, the junction kept 4 bases outside the gene matches.

This chain connects TRBV20-1 to TRBJ1-3; 7 positions agree with TRBD1. In germline, CDR1 is DFQATT, CDR2 SNEGSKA (reference sequence). After removal of 3 bases from V and 3 bases from J, the junction contained 8 bases not matched to a gene. The CDR3 has 15 amino acids. CDR3 in amino acids: CSASATGMGGNTIYF. The DNA of the CDR3 is TGCAGTGCTAGTGCGACAGGGATGGGTGGAAACACCATATATTTT.

The sample holds a few counts of this clone. This chain uses TRBV2 with TRBJ1-2; D is perhaps TRBD1 (6 bases). This CDR3 contains 17 residues. Trimming shortened V by 7 bases and J by 0 bases, and 21 bases separated the two germline ends. Germline loops: CDR1 SNHLY, CDR2 FYNNEI. CDR3 residues: CASKGGVSSNSNYGYTF. The CDR3 nucleotides read TGTGCCAGCAAAGGGGGGGTCAGCTCAAACTCTAACTATGGCTACACCTTC.

This chain joins TRBV5-4 and TRBJ2-1; no definite D call. The CDR3 has 14 residues. In germline, CDR1 is SGHNT, CDR2 YYREEE (reference sequence). Trimming took off 1 base at V and 7 bases at J, with 12 bases between the two ends. CDR3 residues: CASSLRSVMNEQFF. The CDR3, as DNA: TGTGCCAGCAGCTTGCGAAGCGTGATGAATGAGCAGTTCTTC.

V and J are TRBV24-1 and TRBJ2-2; 12 bases align to TRBD1. This CDR3 contains 20 residues. From germline, CDR1 is KGHDR and CDR2 SFDVKD. The V and J ends lost 1 base and 7 bases, in that order; junction bases with no gene match: 15. This CDR3 reads CATSDFQGGQGASSIGELFF. In DNA, the CDR3 is TGTGCCACCAGTGATTTCCAGGGGGGACAGGGGGCCAGTTCAATCGGGGAGCTGTTTTTT.

The V call is TRBV13, the J call TRBJ2-3, with D maybe TRBD2 (6 bases). This CDR3 has 15 amino acids. Germline-derived CDR1 and CDR2 are PRHDT and FYEKMQ (reference sequence). The germline V and J ends were trimmed by 7 bases and 4 bases, with 18 bases remaining between them. CDR3 residues: CASNPSSERSDTQYF. In DNA form, the CDR3 reads TGTGCCAGCAACCCTTCTAGCGAGAGGTCAGATACGCAGTATTTT.

This clone was observed once. This rearrangement joins TRBV25-1 to TRBJ2-1; TRBD2 matches at 11 bases. The ends lost 6 bases at V and 7 bases at J; junction bases unmatched: 11. The CDR3 is 16 amino acids. CDR1 and CDR2 from the germline V gene are MGHDK and SYGVNS. CDR3 nucleotides: TGTGCCAGCAGCCTCCTTGGGACTAGCGGAGGTAATGAGCAGTTCTTC. Translation: CASSLLGTSGGNEQFF.